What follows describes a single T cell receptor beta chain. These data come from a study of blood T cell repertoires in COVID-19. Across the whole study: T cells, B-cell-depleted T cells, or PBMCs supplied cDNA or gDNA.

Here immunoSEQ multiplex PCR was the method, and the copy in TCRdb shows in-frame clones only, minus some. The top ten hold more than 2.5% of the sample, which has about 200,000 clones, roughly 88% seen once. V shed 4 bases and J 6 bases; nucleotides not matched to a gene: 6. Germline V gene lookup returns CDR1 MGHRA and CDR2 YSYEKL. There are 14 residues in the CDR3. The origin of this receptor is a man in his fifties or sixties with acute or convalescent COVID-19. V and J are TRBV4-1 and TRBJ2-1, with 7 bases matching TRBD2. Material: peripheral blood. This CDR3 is CASSRTRGINEQFF. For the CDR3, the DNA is TGCGCCAGCAGCCGGACGCGGGGGATCAATGAGCAGTTCTTC.